Sequencing of this TCR beta chain was carried out in a study of control samples from healthy donors and cancer patients. CDR1 is SGDLS, CDR2 YYNGEE, per germline. V lost 0 bases and J lost 3, with 4 bases in between. The CDR3 totals 13 residues. Measured with immunoSEQ multiplex PCR; TCRdb has only the in-frame clones, and not every one. Its table lists under 200,000 clones. This clonotype originated in a woman aged 25 to 39 in good health. Input material: blood. The chain has TRBV9 and TRBJ1-3; unclear D gene. The CDR3 reads CASSVDLGNTIYF. CDR3 DNA sequence: TGTGCCAGCAGCGTAGACCTTGGAAACACCATATATTTT.